This TCR beta chain came from a study of breast tumors, draining lymph nodes, adjacent tissues. Germline CDR1 and CDR2: MGHDK and SYGVNS. The CDR3 spans 15 residues. Samples came from axillary lymph nodes draining the breast cancer. This clonotype was recorded only once. Its ends do not fully match the called genes, so a read error is possible. TCRdb re-analysed the multiplex PCR reads in MiXCR, keeping a single row per CDR3 protein. This table holds approximately 140,000 distinct CDR3 sequences, over 25% found once. The sequence was obtained from a female donor with breast cancer. Some clones in this sample may be carry-over from other donors' samples. Specimen: axillary lymph node tissue. The rearrangement joins TRBV25-1 to TRBJ2-5; 8 bases align to TRBD1. The DNA for the CDR3 is TGTGCCAGCAGTAAACCGGACAGGGTCCAAGGGACCCAGTACTTC. It specifies CASSKPDRVQGTQYF. The variable domain in full, with the rest retrieved from reference TRBV25-1 and TRBJ2-5, is EADIYQTPRYLVIGTGKKITLECSQTMGHDKMYWYQQDPGMELHLIHYSYGVNSTEKGDLSSESTVSRIRTEHFPLTLESARPSHTSQYLCASSKPDRVQGTQYFGPGTRLLVL.